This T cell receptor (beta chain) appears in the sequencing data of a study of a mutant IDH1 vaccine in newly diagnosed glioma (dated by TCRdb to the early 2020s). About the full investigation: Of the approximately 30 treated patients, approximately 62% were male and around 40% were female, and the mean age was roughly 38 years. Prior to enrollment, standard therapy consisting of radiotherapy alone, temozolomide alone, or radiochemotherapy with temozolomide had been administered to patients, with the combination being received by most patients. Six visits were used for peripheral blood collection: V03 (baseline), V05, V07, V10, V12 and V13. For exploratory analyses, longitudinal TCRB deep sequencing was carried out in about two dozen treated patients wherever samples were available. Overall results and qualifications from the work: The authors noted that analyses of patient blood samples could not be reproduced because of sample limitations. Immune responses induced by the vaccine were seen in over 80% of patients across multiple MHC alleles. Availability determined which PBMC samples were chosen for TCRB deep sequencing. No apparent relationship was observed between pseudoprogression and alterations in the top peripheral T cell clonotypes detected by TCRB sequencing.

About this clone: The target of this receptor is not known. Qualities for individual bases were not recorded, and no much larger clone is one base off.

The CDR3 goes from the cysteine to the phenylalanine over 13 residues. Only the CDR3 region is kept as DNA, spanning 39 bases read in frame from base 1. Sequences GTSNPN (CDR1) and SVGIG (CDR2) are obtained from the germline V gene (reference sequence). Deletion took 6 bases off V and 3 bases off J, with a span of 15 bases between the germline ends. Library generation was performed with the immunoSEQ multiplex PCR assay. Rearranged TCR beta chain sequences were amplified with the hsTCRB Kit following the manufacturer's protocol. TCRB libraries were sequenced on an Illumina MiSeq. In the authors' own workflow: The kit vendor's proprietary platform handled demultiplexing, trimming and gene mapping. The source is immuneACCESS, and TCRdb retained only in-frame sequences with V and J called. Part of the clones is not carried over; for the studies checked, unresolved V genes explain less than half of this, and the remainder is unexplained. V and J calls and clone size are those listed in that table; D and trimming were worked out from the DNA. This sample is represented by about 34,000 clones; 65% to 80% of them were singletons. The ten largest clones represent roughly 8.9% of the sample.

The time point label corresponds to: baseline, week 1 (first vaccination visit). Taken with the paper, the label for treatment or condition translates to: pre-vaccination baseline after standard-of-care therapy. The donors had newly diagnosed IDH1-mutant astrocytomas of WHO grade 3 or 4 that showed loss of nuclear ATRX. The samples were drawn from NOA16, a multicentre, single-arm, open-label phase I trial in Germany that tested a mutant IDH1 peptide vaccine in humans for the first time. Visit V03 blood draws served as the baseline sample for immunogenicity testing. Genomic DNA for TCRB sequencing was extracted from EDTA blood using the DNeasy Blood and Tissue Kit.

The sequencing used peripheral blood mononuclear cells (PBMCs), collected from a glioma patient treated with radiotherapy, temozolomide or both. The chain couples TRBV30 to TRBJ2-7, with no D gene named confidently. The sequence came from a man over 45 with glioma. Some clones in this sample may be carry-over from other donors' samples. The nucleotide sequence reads TGTGCCTGTGCCACCGGCCTAGGCTACGAGCAGTACTTC. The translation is CACATGLGYEQYF.